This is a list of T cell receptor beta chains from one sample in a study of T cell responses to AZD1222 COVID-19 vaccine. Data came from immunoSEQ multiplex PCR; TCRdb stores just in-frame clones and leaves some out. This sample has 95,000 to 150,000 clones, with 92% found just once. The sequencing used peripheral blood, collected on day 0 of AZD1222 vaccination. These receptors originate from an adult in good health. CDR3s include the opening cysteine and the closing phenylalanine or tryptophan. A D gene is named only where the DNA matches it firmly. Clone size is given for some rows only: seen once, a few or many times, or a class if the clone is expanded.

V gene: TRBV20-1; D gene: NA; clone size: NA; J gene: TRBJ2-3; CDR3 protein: CSAREADTQYF; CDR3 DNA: TGCAGTGCTAGAGAGGCCGATACGCAGTATTTT
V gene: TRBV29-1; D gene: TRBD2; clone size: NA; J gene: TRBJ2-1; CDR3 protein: CSVAGTSGSNEQFF; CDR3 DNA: TGCAGCGTTGCCGGGACTAGCGGGTCGAATGAGCAGTTCTTC
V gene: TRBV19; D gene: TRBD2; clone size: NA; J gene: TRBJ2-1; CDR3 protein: CASRGLAGASYNEQFF; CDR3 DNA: TGTGCCAGTAGGGGACTAGCGGGGGCGTCCTACAATGAGCAGTTCTTC
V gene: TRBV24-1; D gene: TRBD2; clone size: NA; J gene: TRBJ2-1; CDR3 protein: CATSDPSGGQFF; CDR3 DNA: TGTGCCACCAGTGATCCCAGCGGGGGGCAGTTCTTC
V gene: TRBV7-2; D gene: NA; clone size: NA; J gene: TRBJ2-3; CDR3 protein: CASSSRLGGGLSTDTQYF; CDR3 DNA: TGTGCCAGCAGCTCACGGCTGGGTGGCGGGCTTAGCACAGATACGCAGTATTTT
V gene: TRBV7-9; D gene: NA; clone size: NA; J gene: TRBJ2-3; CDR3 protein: CASSLATVPPSTDTQYF; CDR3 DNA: TGTGCCAGCAGCTTAGCGACTGTGCCCCCTAGCACAGATACGCAGTATTTT
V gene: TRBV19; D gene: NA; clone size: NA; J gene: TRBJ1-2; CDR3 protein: CASSIRFDIYGYTF; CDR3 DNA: TGTGCCAGTAGTATCCGTTTTGACATCTATGGCTACACCTTC
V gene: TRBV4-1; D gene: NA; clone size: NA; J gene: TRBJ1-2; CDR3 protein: CASSQPSLRQSRDYGYTF; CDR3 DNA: TGCGCCAGCAGCCAGCCTAGTCTCAGACAGTCCCGAGACTATGGCTACACCTTC
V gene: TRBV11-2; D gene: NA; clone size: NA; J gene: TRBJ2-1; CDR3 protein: CASSSLPSYNEQFF; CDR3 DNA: TGTGCCAGCAGCTCCCTCCCCTCCTACAATGAGCAGTTCTTC
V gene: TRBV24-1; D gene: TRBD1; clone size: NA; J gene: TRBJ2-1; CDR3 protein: CATSAHRDRGHNEQFF; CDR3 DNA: TGTGCCACCAGTGCCCACCGGGACAGGGGGCACAATGAGCAGTTCTTC
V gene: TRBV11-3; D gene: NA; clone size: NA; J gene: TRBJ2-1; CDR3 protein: CASSLAGVFYSSYNEQFF; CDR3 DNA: TGTGCCAGCAGCTTAGCAGGGGTTTTCTACTCGTCCTACAATGAGCAGTTCTTC
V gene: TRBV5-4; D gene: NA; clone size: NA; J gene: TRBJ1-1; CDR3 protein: CASSLRAAPEAFF; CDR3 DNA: TGTGCCAGCAGCTTGAGGGCAGCTCCCGAAGCTTTCTTT
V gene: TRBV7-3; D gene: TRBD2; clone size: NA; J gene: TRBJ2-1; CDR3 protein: CASSVSGGAYNEQFF; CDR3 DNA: TGTGCCAGCAGCGTAAGCGGGGGGGCCTACAATGAGCAGTTCTTC
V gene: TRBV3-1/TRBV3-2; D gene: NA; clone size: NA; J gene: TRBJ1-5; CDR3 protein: CASSQDPGPQHF; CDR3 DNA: TGTGCCAGCAGCCAAGACCCGGGGCCCCAGCATTTT
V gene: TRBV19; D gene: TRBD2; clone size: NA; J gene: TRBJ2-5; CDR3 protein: CATRRGGTSETQYF; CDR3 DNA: TGTGCCACGAGGCGGGGGGGGACAAGTGAGACCCAGTACTTC
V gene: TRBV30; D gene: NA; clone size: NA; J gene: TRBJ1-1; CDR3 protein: CAWDSRGPLGTEAFF; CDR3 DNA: TGTGCCTGGGACAGTCGGGGCCCTCTAGGGACTGAAGCTTTCTTT
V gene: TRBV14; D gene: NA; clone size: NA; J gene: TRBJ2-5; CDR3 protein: CASSQDQGTQYF; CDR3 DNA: TGTGCCAGCAGCCAAGATCAGGGGACCCAGTACTTC
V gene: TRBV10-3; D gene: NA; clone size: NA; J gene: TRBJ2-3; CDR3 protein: CAIRLGVGTDTQYF; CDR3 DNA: TGTGCCATCAGGCTAGGGGTTGGCACAGATACGCAGTATTTT
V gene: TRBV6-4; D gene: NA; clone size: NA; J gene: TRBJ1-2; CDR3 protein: CASSAYRGADYGYTF; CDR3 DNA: TGTGCCAGTTCCGCATATCGGGGGGCTGACTATGGCTACACCTTC
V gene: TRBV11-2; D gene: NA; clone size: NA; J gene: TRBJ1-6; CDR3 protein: CASSLEVQSPLHF; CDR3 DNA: TGTGCCAGCAGCTTAGAAGTCCAGTCACCCCTCCACTTT
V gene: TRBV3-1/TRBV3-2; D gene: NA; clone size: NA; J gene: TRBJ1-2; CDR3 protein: CASSPRQYLSYGYTF; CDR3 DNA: TGTGCCAGCAGCCCAAGACAGTACCTTAGCTATGGCTACACCTTC
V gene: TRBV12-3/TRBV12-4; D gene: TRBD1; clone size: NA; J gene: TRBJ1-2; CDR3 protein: CASSPDRRYGYTF; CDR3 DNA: TGTGCCAGCAGTCCGGACAGGAGGTATGGCTACACCTTC
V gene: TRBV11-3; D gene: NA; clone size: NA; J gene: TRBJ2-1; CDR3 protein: CASSLGGHSYNEQFF; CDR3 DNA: TGTGCCAGCAGCTTAGGAGGACACTCCTACAATGAGCAGTTCTTC
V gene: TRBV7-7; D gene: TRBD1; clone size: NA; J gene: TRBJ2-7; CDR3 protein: CASSLRDRGGYEQYF; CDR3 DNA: TGTGCTAGCAGCCTACGGGACAGGGGAGGCTACGAGCAGTACTTC
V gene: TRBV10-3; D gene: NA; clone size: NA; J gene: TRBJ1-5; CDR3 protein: CAINADSNQPQHF; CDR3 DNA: TGTGCCATCAACGCGGACAGCAATCAGCCCCAGCATTTT
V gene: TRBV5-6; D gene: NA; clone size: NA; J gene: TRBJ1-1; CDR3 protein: CASSKETANTEAFF; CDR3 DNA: TGTGCCAGCAGCAAAGAGACGGCGAACACTGAAGCTTTCTTT
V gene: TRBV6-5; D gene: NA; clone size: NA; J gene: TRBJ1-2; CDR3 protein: CASSFGPRGGYTF; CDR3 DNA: TGTGCCAGCAGCTTCGGGCCTAGGGGTGGCTACACCTTC
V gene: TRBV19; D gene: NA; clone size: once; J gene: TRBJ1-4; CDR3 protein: CASSITRGDEKLFF; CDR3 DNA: TGTGCCAGTAGTATAACTAGGGGGGATGAAAAACTGTTTTTT
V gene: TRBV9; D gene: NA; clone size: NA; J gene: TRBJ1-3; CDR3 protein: CASSPGGGNTIYF; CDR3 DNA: TGTGCCAGCAGCCCCGGGGGGGGAAACACCATATATTTT
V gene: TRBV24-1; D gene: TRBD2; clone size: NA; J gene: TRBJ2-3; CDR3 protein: CATSDPGLAGGLTDTQYF; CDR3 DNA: TGTGCCACCAGTGATCCAGGACTAGCGGGAGGGTTGACAGATACGCAGTATTTT
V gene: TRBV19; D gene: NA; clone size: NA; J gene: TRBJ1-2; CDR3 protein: CASSTPGSGYTF; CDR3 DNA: TGTGCCAGTAGTACCCCGGGTTCTGGCTACACCTTC
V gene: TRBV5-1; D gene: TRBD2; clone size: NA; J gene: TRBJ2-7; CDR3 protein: CASSSTGGQGEQYF; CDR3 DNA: TGCGCCAGCAGCTCGACGGGGGGGCAAGGAGAGCAGTACTTC
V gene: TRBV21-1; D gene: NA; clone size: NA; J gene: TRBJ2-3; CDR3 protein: CASRKRGTGGAGSTDTQYF; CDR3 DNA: TGTGCCAGCAGGAAAAGGGGTACAGGGGGCGCCGGGAGCACAGATACGCAGTATTTT
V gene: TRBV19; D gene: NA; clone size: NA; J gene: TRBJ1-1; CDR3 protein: CASSTSGFSLNTEAFF; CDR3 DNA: TGTGCCAGTAGTACTTCAGGGTTTTCACTGAACACTGAAGCTTTCTTT
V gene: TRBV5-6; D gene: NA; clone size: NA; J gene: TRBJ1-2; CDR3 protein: CASSLVSVGYGYTF; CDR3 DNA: TGTGCCAGCAGCTTGGTTTCTGTGGGCTATGGCTACACCTTC
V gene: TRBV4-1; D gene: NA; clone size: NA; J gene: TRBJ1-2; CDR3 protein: CASSQEVGYTF; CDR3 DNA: TGCGCCAGCAGCCAAGAGGTTGGCTACACCTTC
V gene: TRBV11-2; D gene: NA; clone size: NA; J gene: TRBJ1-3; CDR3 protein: CASSFFGNTIYF; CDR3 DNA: TGTGCCAGCAGCTTTTTTGGAAACACCATATATTTT
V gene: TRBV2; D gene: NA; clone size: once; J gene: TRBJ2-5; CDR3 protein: CASSVQGWWETQYF; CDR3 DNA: TGTGCCAGCAGTGTACAGGGCTGGTGGGAGACCCAGTACTTC
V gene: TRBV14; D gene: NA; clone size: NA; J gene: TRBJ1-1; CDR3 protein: CASSQVAFGGTEAFF; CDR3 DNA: TGTGCCAGCAGCCAAGTCGCATTCGGTGGCACTGAAGCTTTCTTT
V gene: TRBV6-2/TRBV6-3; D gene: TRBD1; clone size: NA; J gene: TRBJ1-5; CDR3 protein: CASSSSGQGINQPQHF; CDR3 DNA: TGTGCCAGCAGTTCAAGCGGACAGGGAATTAATCAGCCCCAGCATTTT
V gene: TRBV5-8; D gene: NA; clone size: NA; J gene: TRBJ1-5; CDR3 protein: CASGGQNQPQHF; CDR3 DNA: TGTGCCAGCGGGGGACAAAATCAGCCCCAGCATTTT
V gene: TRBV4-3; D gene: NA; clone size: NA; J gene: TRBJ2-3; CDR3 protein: CASSLGAYTDTQYF; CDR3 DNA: TGCGCCAGCAGCCTAGGGGCCTACACAGATACGCAGTATTTT
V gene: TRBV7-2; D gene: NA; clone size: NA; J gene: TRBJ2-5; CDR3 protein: CASSLARAAQETQYF; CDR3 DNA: TGTGCCAGCAGCTTAGCGCGGGCAGCCCAAGAGACCCAGTACTTC
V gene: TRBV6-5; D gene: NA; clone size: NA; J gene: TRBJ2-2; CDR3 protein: CASSYLGGGGGELFF; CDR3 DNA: TGTGCCAGCAGTTACCTGGGGGGTGGTGGCGGGGAGCTGTTTTTT